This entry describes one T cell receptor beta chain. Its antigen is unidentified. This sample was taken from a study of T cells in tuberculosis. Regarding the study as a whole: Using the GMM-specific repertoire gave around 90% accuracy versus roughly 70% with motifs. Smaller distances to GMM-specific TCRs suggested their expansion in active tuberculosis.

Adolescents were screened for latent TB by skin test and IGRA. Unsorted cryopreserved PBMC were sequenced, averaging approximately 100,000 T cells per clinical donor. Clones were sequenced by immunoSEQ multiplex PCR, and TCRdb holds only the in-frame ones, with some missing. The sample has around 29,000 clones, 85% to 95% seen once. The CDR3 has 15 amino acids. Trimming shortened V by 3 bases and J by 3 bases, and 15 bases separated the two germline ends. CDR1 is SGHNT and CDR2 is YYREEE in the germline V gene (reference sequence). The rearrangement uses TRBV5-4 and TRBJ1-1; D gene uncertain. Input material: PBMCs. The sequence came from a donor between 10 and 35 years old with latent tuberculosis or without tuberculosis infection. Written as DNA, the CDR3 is TGTGCCAGCAGCTCCGGCGGAGGTAGAGACACTGAAGCTTTCTTT. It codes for CASSSGGGRDTEAFF.